This T cell receptor beta chain was retrieved from a study of graft-versus-host responses after intestinal transplantation. Study-wide findings and caveats: GvH clones were identified in recipient marrow, with some first appearing in ileum or blood.

This CDR3 contains 18 residues. CDR1 is LGHNA, CDR2 YSLEER, per germline. V dropped 1 base and J dropped 0 bases, with 18 bases sitting between them. Regarding this clone: Its antigen is undetermined.

Sequencing used immunoSEQ multiplex PCR; TCRdb keeps in-frame clones, though not all of them. The data show approximately 9,100 clones, 90% to 95% seen once. Sample: bone marrow, taken around 520 days after intestinal transplantation. The receptor's source is a human patient who received an intestinal transplant, so some T cells may come from the graft donor. J is TRBJ1-2 and V is TRBV4-3, with a possible D match to TRBD1 (5 bases). The CDR3 coding sequence is TGCGCCAGCAGCCAAGTTCGGGGGGAGTGGGCAACTAACTATGGCTACACCTTC. Amino acids: CASSQVRGEWATNYGYTF.